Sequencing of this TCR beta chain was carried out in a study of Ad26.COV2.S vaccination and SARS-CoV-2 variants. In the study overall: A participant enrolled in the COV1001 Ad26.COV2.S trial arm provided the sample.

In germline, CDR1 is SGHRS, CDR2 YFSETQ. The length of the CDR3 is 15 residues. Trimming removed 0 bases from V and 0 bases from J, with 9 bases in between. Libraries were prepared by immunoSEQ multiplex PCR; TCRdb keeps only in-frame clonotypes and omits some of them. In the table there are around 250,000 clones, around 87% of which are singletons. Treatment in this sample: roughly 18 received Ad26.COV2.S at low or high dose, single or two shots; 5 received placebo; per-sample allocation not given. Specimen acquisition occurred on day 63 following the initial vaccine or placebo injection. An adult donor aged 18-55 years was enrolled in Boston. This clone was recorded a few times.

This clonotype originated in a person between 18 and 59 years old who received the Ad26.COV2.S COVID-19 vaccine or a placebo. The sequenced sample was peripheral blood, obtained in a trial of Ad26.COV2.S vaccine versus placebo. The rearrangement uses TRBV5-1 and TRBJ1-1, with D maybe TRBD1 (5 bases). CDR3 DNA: TGCGCCAGCAGCTTGGGTACAGGAGTGAACACTGAAGCTTTCTTT. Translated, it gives CASSLGTGVNTEAFF. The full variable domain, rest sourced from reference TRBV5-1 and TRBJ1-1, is KAGVTQTPRYLIKTRGQQVTLSCSPISGHRSVSWYQQTPGQGLQFLFEYFSETQRNKGNFPGRFSGRQFSNSRSEMNVSTLELGDSALYLCASSLGTGVNTEAFFGQGTRLTVV.